This is a list of T cell receptor beta chains from one sample in a study of glioma-infiltrating T cells. MiXCR was run by TCRdb on the multiplex PCR reads, yielding one entry per CDR3 protein. The sample shows about 180,000 distinct CDR3 sequences, around 45% of them seen only once. What was sequenced was glioma tissue, nonneoplastic brain tissue, or PBMCs (not recorded which). Every receptor here comes from a human donor with low-grade glioma or glioblastoma, undergoing nonglioma brain surgery, or in good health (not recorded which). The conserved cysteine and the conserved F or W are not part of the CDR3 here. Fields, in order: V gene, D gene, J gene, CDR3 protein. D genes are given only for firm matches.

V: TRBV7-6; D: NA; J: TRBJ2-1; CDR3: ASSLMVRGTGNEQF
V: TRBV28; D: NA; J: TRBJ1-1; CDR3: ATATENTEAF
V: TRBV2; D: NA; J: TRBJ2-3; CDR3: ASKPEVTQY
V: TRBV5-1; D: NA; J: TRBJ2-5; CDR3: ASSLTPWGETQY
V: TRBV19; D: TRBD1; J: TRBJ1-5; CDR3: ATDHRGWGANQPQH
V: TRBV2; D: NA; J: TRBJ1-5; CDR3: ARESGGNNQPQH
V: TRBV19; D: NA; J: TRBJ2-1; CDR3: ASSPYSVASYNEQF
V: TRBV10-3; D: TRBD1; J: TRBJ1-1; CDR3: AISESKTGAGNTEAF
V: TRBV20-1; D: TRBD1; J: TRBJ1-2; CDR3: SARDLGQNYGYT
V: TRBV3-1; D: TRBD2; J: TRBJ2-7; CDR3: ASSQSRLAGFYEQY
V: TRBV2; D: TRBD1; J: TRBJ2-2; CDR3: ASSRQGEKTGELF
V: TRBV3-1; D: NA; J: TRBJ2-7; CDR3: ASSQDDLGHPNKQY
V: TRBV4-1; D: NA; J: TRBJ2-5; CDR3: ASSKLIWETQY
V: TRBV30; D: NA; J: TRBJ1-2; CDR3: AWERTANQLYGYT
V: TRBV6-7; D: TRBD1; J: TRBJ2-7; CDR3: ARDREYEQY
V: TRBV2; D: TRBD2; J: TRBJ2-1; CDR3: AGSRTSGRTPYNEQF
V: TRBV27; D: NA; J: TRBJ2-5; CDR3: ASISPGDTQY
V: TRBV2; D: NA; J: TRBJ2-1; CDR3: ASSDEDSSKQF